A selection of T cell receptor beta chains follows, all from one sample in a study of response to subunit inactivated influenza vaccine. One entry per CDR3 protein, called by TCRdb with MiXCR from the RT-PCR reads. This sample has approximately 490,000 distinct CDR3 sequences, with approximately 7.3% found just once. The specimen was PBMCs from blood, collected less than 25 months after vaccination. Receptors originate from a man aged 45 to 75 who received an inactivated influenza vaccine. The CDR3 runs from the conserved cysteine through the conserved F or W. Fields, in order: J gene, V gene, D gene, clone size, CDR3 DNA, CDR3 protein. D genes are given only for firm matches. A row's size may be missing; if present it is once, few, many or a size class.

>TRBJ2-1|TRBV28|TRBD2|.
TGTGCCAGCAGTTTAATCGGGGGGAGCAATGAGCAGTTCTTC
CASSLIGGSNEQFF
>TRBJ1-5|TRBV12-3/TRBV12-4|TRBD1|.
TGTGCCAGCAGCCGGACAGGCTTGCGAGGCAATCAGCCCCAGCATTTT
CASSRTGLRGNQPQHF
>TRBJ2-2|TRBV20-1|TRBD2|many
TGCAGTGCTAGATTCCCGGGGGGGGACCCCGGGGAGCTGTTTTTT
CSARFPGGDPGELFF
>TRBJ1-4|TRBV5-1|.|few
TGCGCCAGCAGCTTGATTGGGTCAGAGCTTAATGAAAAACTGTTTTTT
CASSLIGSELNEKLFF
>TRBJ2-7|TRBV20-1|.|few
TGCAGTGCCCCACTGGGCGGATCTCAGAACGAGCAGTACTTC
CSAPLGGSQNEQYF
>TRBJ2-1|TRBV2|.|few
TGTGCCTCCTACCGTTATTCCGGGACACTGACCTACAATGAGCAGTTCTTC
CASYRYSGTLTYNEQFF
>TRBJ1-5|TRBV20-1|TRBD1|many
TGCAGTGCCCGGGACAGGGATCAGCCCCAGCATTTT
CSARDRDQPQHF
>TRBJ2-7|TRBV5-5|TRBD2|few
TGTGCCAGCAGCTTGGTTCCTAGCGGGGGCGACTTATCCTACGAGCAGTACTTC
CASSLVPSGGDLSYEQYF
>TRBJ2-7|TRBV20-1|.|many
TGCAGTGCTAGAATCTACGAGCAGTACTTC
CSARIYEQYF
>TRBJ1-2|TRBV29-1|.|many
TGCAGCGTTGCCCAGCTAACGGATGGCTACACCTTC
CSVAQLTDGYTF
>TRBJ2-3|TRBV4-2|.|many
TGTGCCAGCAGCCCTTCCCCTGGAGAGACAGATACGCAGTATTTT
CASSPSPGETDTQYF
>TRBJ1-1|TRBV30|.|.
TGTGCCTGGAGGGCAATGACCGGGGCTGAAGCTTTCTTT
CAWRAMTGAEAFF
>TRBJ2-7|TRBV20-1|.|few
TGCAGTGCAGCCCGGGGCCCTCCCTACGAGCAGTACTTC
CSAARGPPYEQYF
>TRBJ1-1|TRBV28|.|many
TGTGCCAGCAGTGTCCCGCAGGGTCACACTGAAGCTTTCTTT
CASSVPQGHTEAFF
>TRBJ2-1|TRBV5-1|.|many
TGCGCCAGCACCTACCGCGAGACTAGCTCCTACAATGAGCAGTTCTTC
CASTYRETSSYNEQFF
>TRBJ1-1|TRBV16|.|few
TGTGCCAGCAGCCAATCGGGCACGGTACAAAGGGCTTTCTTT
CASSQSGTVQRAFF
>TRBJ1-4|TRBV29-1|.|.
TGCAGCGTTGGTCGGCAGAATGAAAAACTGTTTTTT
CSVGRQNEKLFF
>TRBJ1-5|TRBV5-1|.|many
TGCGCCAGCAGCTTGGCGGGGTTAAGGAATCAGCCCCAGCATTTT
CASSLAGLRNQPQHF
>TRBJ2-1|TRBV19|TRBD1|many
TGTGCCAGTAGTATCACAGGGGGCCGAGCGAATGAGCAGTTCTTC
CASSITGGRANEQFF
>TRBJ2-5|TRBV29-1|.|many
TGCAGCGTTGAAATCGGCAGGTCTGAGACCCAGTACTTC
CSVEIGRSETQYF
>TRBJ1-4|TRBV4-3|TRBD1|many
TGCGCCAGCAGCCAAAGACCCCCGGGACAGGCCCGAACTAATGAAAAACTGTTTTTT
CASSQRPPGQARTNEKLFF
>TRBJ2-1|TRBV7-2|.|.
TGTGCCAGCAGCTTAGTTCACTTTCGGGAGATAGGTGAGCAGTTCTTC
CASSLVHFREIGEQFF
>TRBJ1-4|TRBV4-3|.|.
TGCGCCAGCAGCCAAGCGGGACACTCGAATGAAAAACTGTTTTTT
CASSQAGHSNEKLFF
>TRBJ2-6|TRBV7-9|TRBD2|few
TGTGCCAGCGGGAAAAGCGGGAGGGCCAACGTCCTGACTTTC
CASGKSGRANVLTF